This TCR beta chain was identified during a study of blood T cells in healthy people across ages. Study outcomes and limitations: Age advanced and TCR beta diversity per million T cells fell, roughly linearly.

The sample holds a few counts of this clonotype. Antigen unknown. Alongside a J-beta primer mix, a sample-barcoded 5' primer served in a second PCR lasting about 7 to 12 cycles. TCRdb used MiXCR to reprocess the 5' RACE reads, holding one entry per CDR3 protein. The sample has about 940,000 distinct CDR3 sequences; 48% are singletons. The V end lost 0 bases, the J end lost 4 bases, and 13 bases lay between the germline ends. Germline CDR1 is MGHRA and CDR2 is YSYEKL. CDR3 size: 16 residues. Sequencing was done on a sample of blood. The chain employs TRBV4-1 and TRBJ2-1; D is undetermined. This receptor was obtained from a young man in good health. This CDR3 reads CASSQESADRYNEQFF. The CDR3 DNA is TGCGCCAGCAGCCAAGAATCGGCGGACCGATACAATGAGCAGTTCTTC.